Shown below are 12 T cell receptor beta chains from a single sample sequenced in a study of T cells in Graves' hyperthyroidism and ophthalmopathy. Amplified TCR beta CDR3 regions came from RNA transcripts. TCR CDR3 underwent first-round RT-PCR with the HTBI primer set. TCRdb analysed the multiplex PCR reads with MiXCR anew, one entry per CDR3 protein. The data contain about 560,000 distinct CDR3 sequences, more than 15% of them seen just once; the ten biggest clones take up approximately 7.4%. The sample was blood. The receptors come from a woman aged 30 to 39 with Graves' hyperthyroidism.

A few counts support this clonotype. This chain joins TRBV15 and TRBJ2-7, with 9 nucleotides matching TRBD1. Germline V gives CDR1 LNHNV, CDR2 YYDKDF (reference sequence). V was pared by 8 bases and J by 3 bases, with 5 bases of the junction left unmatched. The length of the CDR3 is 13 residues. The CDR3 protein is CATEGQGGYEQYF. The DNA of the CDR3 is TGTGCCACCGAGGGACAGGGAGGCTACGAGCAGTACTTC.

This clonotype was seen many times. The chain has TRBV18 and TRBJ2-1; 10 bases are shared with TRBD2. The CDR3 is 16 amino acids. Germline CDR1 reads KGHSH; CDR2 reads LQKENI. Trimming at V came to 3 bases and at J to 7 bases, leaving 9 bases not matched to a gene. The CDR3, as DNA: TGTGCCAGCTCACCGCTTGGACTAGCGGCAACTAATGAGCAGTTCTTC. This gives the protein CASSPLGLAATNEQFF. Full variable domain (remainder filled in from reference TRBV18 and TRBJ2-1): NAGVMQNPRHLVRRRGQEARLRCSPMKGHSHVYWYRQLPEEGLKFMVYLQKENIIDESGMPKERFSAEFPKEGPSILRIQQVVRGDSAAYFCASSPLGLAATNEQFFGPGTRLTVL.

This clonotype was seen more than once but under ten times. The V and J genes are TRBV19 and TRBJ2-2; TRBD2 is a possible D gene (6 bases). Germline lookup yields CDR1 LNHDA and CDR2 SQIVND (reference sequence). Between the trimmed V and J ends, which lost 3 bases and 7 bases, there was a span of 12 bases. CDR3 length: 14 residues. The CDR3 region is CASSMDWGVGELFF. The CDR3 region has the DNA TGTGCCAGTAGTATGGACTGGGGGGTCGGGGAGCTGTTTTTT.

This clonotype was recorded a few times. V is TRBV12-3 or TRBV12-4 and J is TRBJ2-7, with 9 bases aligning to TRBD1. This CDR3 comprises 15 residues. The junction had 7 bases not matched to a gene; V was cut back by 4 bases and J by 3 bases. The CDR3 here is CASSSPGQGIYEQYF. The CDR3 bases are TGTGCCAGCAGTTCACCGGGACAGGGAATCTACGAGCAGTACTTC.

This chain connects TRBV9 to TRBJ1-2, with D hard to call. Trimming took 0 bases from V and 4 from J, leaving 10 bases between them. The CDR3 runs 14 residues. Per the germline V gene, CDR1 is SGDLS and CDR2 is YYNGEE. The CDR3 sequence: CASSVALGTYGYTF. The CDR3 region has the DNA TGTGCCAGCAGCGTAGCTCTGGGTACCTATGGCTACACCTTC.

This chain joins TRBV30 and TRBJ1-1; D possibly corresponds to TRBD1 (5 bases). Germline CDR1 GTSNPN, CDR2 SVGIG (reference sequence). The CDR3 extends over 14 amino acids. V lost 1 base, J lost 1 base, and 10 bases lay in between. The CDR3, as DNA: TGTGCCTGGAGTGGCCTTACAGGGAACACTGAAGCTTTCTTT. Translating gives CAWSGLTGNTEAFF.

This chain connects TRBV5-6 to TRBJ1-2; 11 bases agree with TRBD1. Germline assignment: CDR1 SGHDT and CDR2 YYEEEE. The CDR3 covers 15 residues. The V segment lost 2 bases and the J segment 7 bases; nucleotides outside the gene matches: 7. CDR3 nucleotides: TGTGCCAGCAGCTTTAGAGGGACAGGGGGTTTTGGCTACACCTTC. It specifies CASSFRGTGGFGYTF.

This clonotype was observed a handful of times. This chain connects TRBV24-1 to TRBJ2-2, with 10 bases fitting TRBD2. Germline V lookup: CDR1 KGHDR, CDR2 SFDVKD. This CDR3 has 17 amino acids. The V segment lost 2 bases and the J segment 5 bases; nucleotides outside the gene matches: 7. CDR3 loop: CATSDSLAGVSTGELFF. CDR3 DNA sequence: TGTGCCACCAGTGATTCGCTAGCGGGAGTGTCGACCGGGGAGCTGTTTTTT.

The sample holds many counts of this clonotype. CDR3: CASSEVAGVNEQFF. The CDR3 DNA sequence: TGCGCCAGCAGCGAGGTAGCGGGAGTGAATGAGCAGTTCTTC. The chain carries TRBV4-1 and TRBJ2-1; TRBD2 aligns across 9 bases. J gave up 7 bases and V 5 bases, and 6 bases lay outside the gene matches. This CDR3 is 14 amino acids long. Germline-derived CDR1 and CDR2 are MGHRA and YSYEKL.

This rearrangement joins TRBV5-1 to TRBJ2-5, with 9 bases lining up with TRBD1. The germline gives CDR1 SGHRS, CDR2 YFSETQ. The CDR3 consists of 15 residues. Losses at the gene ends were 7 bases for V and 4 bases for J; bases not matched to a gene: 11. This CDR3 reads CASGGQGNAGETQYF. The CDR3 DNA is TGCGCCAGCGGGGGACAGGGTAATGCGGGAGAGACCCAGTACTTC.

There are many counts of this clonotype. The J gene is TRBJ2-1, the V gene TRBV6-2 or TRBV6-3; 8 bases fit TRBD2. The CDR3 has 20 amino acids. CDR1 is MNHEY, CDR2 SVGEGT, per germline. Unmatched junction bases numbered 23, after V lost 6 bases and J lost 4 bases. Here the CDR3 reads CASSQNGRLAPNSLYNEQFF. The CDR3 DNA reads as TGTGCCAGCAGCCAAAACGGGCGACTAGCGCCTAACTCACTGTACAATGAGCAGTTCTTC.

Here the CDR3 DNA reads TGCAGTGCTAGGAAAGGACTAGCGGACTACGAGCAGTACTTC. It translates to CSARKGLADYEQYF. V and J are TRBV20-1 and TRBJ2-7; 10 bases are shared with TRBD2. The V gene end was trimmed by 3 bases and the J gene end by 3 bases; junction bases not matched to a gene: 5. CDR1 is DFQATT, CDR2 SNEGSKA, per germline (reference sequence). This CDR3 is 14 amino acids long.